The rows below give T cell receptor beta chains drawn from one sample of a study of T cells after yellow fever vaccination. TCRdb re-analysed the 5' RACE reads in MiXCR, keeping a single row per CDR3 protein. The profile covers about 360,000 distinct CDR3 sequences, with 6.2% appearing a single time and 15% taken by the ten largest. The sample was PBMCs, taken 5 days after the yellow fever booster vaccination. These receptor sequences come from a man aged 25-45 years who received the YFV17D yellow fever vaccine. Each CDR3 is given with its conserved first and last residue. A D gene is named only where the DNA matches it firmly. Expanded clones get a size class; other rows say once, few or many, or leave the size out.

j_call d_call v_call clone_size cdr3_aa cdr3_nt
TRBJ2-3 TRBD2 TRBV5-6 many CASSVRTSGSFGSTQYF TGTGCCAGCAGCGTCAGGACTAGCGGGAGTTTCGGAAGTACGCAGTATTTT
TRBJ2-5 TRBD2 TRBV5-1 few CASSSGTSVVETQYF TGCGCCAGCAGCTCCGGGACTAGCGTGGTGGAGACCCAGTACTTC
TRBJ1-5 NA TRBV18 many CASSPATGSNQPQHF TGTGCCAGCTCACCGGCAACGGGAAGCAATCAGCCCCAGCATTTT
TRBJ2-7 NA TRBV5-1 many CASSSWTEGEQYF TGCGCCAGCAGCTCATGGACAGAAGGCGAGCAGTACTTC
TRBJ2-3 NA TRBV7-9 NA CASSTIGTDTQYF TGTGCCAGCAGCACCATAGGCACAGATACGCAGTATTTT
TRBJ2-1 NA TRBV4-1 many CASSQDSGRTNEQFF TGCGCCAGCAGCCAAGATTCGGGGAGAACCAATGAGCAGTTCTTC
TRBJ2-1 TRBD2 TRBV10-1 few CASSDWAGGPGEQFF TGCGCCAGCAGTGATTGGGCGGGAGGGCCTGGTGAGCAGTTCTTC
TRBJ2-7 NA TRBV7-2 NA CASSFVSAEQYF TGTGCCAGCAGCTTCGTGTCCGCCGAGCAGTACTTC
TRBJ1-3 NA TRBV6-6 NA CASSRGGDTIYF TGTGCCAGCAGTCGGGGAGGGGACACCATATATTTT
TRBJ2-2 NA TRBV18 many CASSPIPGSNTGELFF TGTGCCAGCTCACCAATACCGGGATCTAACACCGGGGAGCTGTTTTTT
TRBJ2-1 NA TRBV9 many CASSVAQGNNEQFF TGTGCCAGCAGCGTAGCTCAAGGTAACAATGAGCAGTTCTTC
TRBJ2-1 NA TRBV7-2 NA CASSQPRANPSNEQFF TGTGCCAGCAGCCAACCCCGGGCCAATCCCTCCAATGAGCAGTTCTTC
TRBJ2-2 TRBD2 TRBV7-2 many CASSLRGLAGGTGELFF TGTGCCAGCAGCTTAAGGGGATTAGCGGGAGGCACCGGGGAGCTGTTTTTT
TRBJ2-2 TRBD1 TRBV5-5 NA CASSRLGTDNTGELFF TGTGCCAGCAGCAGGCTCGGGACAGATAACACCGGGGAGCTGTTTTTT
TRBJ2-1 NA TRBV10-3 NA CATWLNEQFF TGTGCCACTTGGCTTAATGAGCAGTTCTTC
TRBJ2-7 TRBD2 TRBV7-2 many CASSLSGLAGSEQYF TGTGCCAGCAGCTTATCAGGACTAGCGGGAAGTGAGCAGTACTTC
TRBJ2-5 TRBD2 TRBV14 few CASSQDWGLAEETQYF TGTGCCAGCAGCCAAGATTGGGGACTAGCAGAAGAGACCCAGTACTTC
TRBJ1-2 TRBD1 TRBV25-1 few CASSGRDRPLWGNGYTF TGTGCCAGCAGTGGCCGGGACAGACCCCTTTGGGGGAATGGCTACACCTTC
TRBJ2-7 NA TRBV7-9 few CASSLGGIHEQYF TGTGCCAGCAGCTTAGGGGGGATTCACGAGCAGTACTTC
TRBJ2-5 NA TRBV29-1 few CSVKRETQYF TGCAGCGTAAAACGCGAGACCCAGTACTTC
TRBJ1-1 NA TRBV20-1 many CSAFKRGSNTEAFF TGCAGTGCCTTCAAGAGAGGGTCGAACACTGAAGCTTTCTTT
TRBJ2-1 TRBD2 TRBV20-1 NA CSARDGSSGKHEQFF TGCAGTGCTAGAGATGGTTCTAGCGGGAAACATGAGCAGTTCTTC
TRBJ2-7 NA TRBV29-1 many CSVDRGGGYEQYF TGCAGCGTTGATCGAGGTGGGGGCTACGAGCAGTACTTC
TRBJ2-1 TRBD2 TRBV5-4 many CASSRTSGYNEQFF TGTGCCAGCAGCCGGACTAGCGGGTACAATGAGCAGTTCTTC
TRBJ1-1 NA TRBV6-6 NA CASKGMNTEAFF TGTGCCAGCAAGGGTATGAACACTGAAGCTTTCTTT
TRBJ2-3 NA TRBV7-4 many CASSAHRGVVGTDTQYF TGTGCCAGCAGCGCTCACCGCGGGGTGGTGGGCACAGATACGCAGTATTTT
TRBJ2-1 NA TRBV12-5 NA CASGPPQDNEQFF TGTGCTAGTGGTCCCCCCCAAGACAATGAGCAGTTCTTC
TRBJ2-1 TRBD1 TRBV25-1 few CASRETGGVNEQFF TGTGCCAGCAGGGAGACAGGGGGCGTGAATGAGCAGTTCTTC
TRBJ2-1 TRBD2 TRBV20-1 NA CGSGRLNNEQFF TGCGGAAGCGGGAGGTTAAACAATGAGCAGTTCTTC
TRBJ2-3 TRBD1 TRBV24-1 many CATSHRDRGNTQYF TGTGCCACCAGCCACCGGGACAGGGGTAATACGCAGTATTTT
TRBJ2-1 TRBD1 TRBV5-4 few CASSYSPGQGDNEQFF TGTGCCAGCAGCTACTCTCCGGGACAGGGGGACAATGAGCAGTTCTTC
TRBJ2-3 NA TRBV7-9 many CASSFYRVSTDTQYF TGTGCCAGCAGCTTTTACAGGGTTAGCACAGATACGCAGTATTTT
TRBJ2-2 TRBD1 TRBV11-2 NA CASRFTGAGELFF TGTGCCAGCAGATTTACAGGGGCCGGGGAGCTGTTTTTT
TRBJ2-1 NA TRBV6-1 many CASSLRGIYNEQFF TGTGCCAGCAGCCTGAGAGGGATCTACAATGAGCAGTTCTTC
TRBJ2-1 NA TRBV7-9 NA CASSLAADSEQFF TGTGCCAGCAGCTTAGCGGCCGACAGCGAGCAGTTCTTC